The 23 T cell receptor beta chains presented below share a single source sample, sequenced in a study of vaccination and CD4 T cells after COVID-19. Their recognized antigens are unknown. Treatment meaning: roughly 10-day PBMC culture with coronavirus spike peptide pools or control peptides (ViraFEST assay). The assay that was used to sequence DNA from cultured CD4+ T cells was the Oncomine TCR Beta short-read assay. TCRdb re-derived calls from the PCR reads in MiXCR, one entry per CDR3 protein. This table has almost 20,000 distinct CDR3 sequences, around 40% appearing once. The starting material was CD4+ T cells from blood, cultured in vitro, obtained before SARS-CoV-2 vaccination. The receptors shown here come from a human donor who received a COVID-19 vaccine.

The rearrangement links TRBV5-1 to TRBJ1-1, with 7 bases fitting TRBD1. Trimming took 3 bases from V and 4 from J; bases not matched to a gene: 3. This CDR3 contains 13 residues. Germline values: CDR1 SGHRS, CDR2 YFSETQ. The CDR3 protein is CASSSTGATEAFF. The CDR3 DNA reads as TGCGCCAGCAGCTCCACAGGGGCCACTGAAGCTTTCTTT.

This clonotype is labeled as medium-sized. The chain joins TRBV11-3 to TRBJ2-7; 10 bases are a match to TRBD1. From germline, CDR1 is SGHNT and CDR2 YENEEA. With 6 bases clipped from V and 3 bases from J, the junction kept 5 bases outside the gene matches. The CDR3 is 14 amino acids. The DNA for the CDR3 is TGTGCCAGCAGGCCCGGGACAGGGGTCTACGAGCAGTACTTC. Its translation is CASRPGTGVYEQYF.

This chain connects TRBV28 to TRBJ2-7, with 8 bases matching TRBD1. CDR3 length: 15 residues. Germline CDR1 MDHEN, CDR2 SYDVKM. Germline trimming cut 6 bases from V and 4 bases from J; bases unmatched to any gene: 11. The CDR3 protein is CASRPKGGQAYEQYF. The CDR3 bases are TGTGCCAGCAGGCCGAAGGGGGGACAGGCTTACGAGCAGTACTTC.

A few counts support this clonotype. The chain combines TRBV7-2 with TRBJ2-5; 8 nucleotides line up with TRBD2. The CDR3 has 16 amino acids. V shed 4 bases, J shed 5 bases, and the junction held 12 bases outside the gene matches. The germline V gene has CDR1 SGHTA and CDR2 FQGNSA. DNA for the CDR3: TGTGCCAGCAGCTCCGGACTAGCTTCTTCGGGGGAGACCCAGTACTTC. Translated: CASSSGLASSGETQYF.

V is TRBV25-1 and J is TRBJ2-1; 16 nucleotides line up with TRBD2. The germline CDR1 and CDR2 sequences are MGHDK and SYGVNS. V was pared by 6 bases and J by 2 bases, with 7 bases of the junction left unmatched. This CDR3 region has 18 residues. CDR3 protein: CASSPGTSGGGPYNEQFF. The CDR3 DNA reads TGTGCCAGCAGCCCCGGGACTAGCGGGGGGGGACCCTACAATGAGCAGTTCTTC.

V gene TRBV20-1 combines with J gene TRBJ1-1; D gene uncertain. The CDR3 runs to 16 residues. Germline V gene sequence: CDR1 DFQATT, CDR2 SNEGSKA (reference sequence). V was cut by 1 base and J by 1 base, with 16 bases left in between. The CDR3 coding sequence is TGCAGTGCTAGAGGGCGGGCGGTGGACCAGAACACTGAAGCTTTCTTT. Its protein product is CSARGRAVDQNTEAFF.

CDR3 region: CASSLDNLYGYTF. DNA of the CDR3: TGCGCCAGCAGCTTAGACAACTTGTATGGCTACACCTTC. V is TRBV5-1 and J is TRBJ1-2; D uncertain. This CDR3 is built from 13 residues. Deletions cut 2 bases from V and 5 bases from J, with 10 bases between. The germline gives CDR1 SGHRS, CDR2 YFSETQ. Variable domain in full (rest from reference TRBV5-1 and TRBJ1-2): KAGVTQTPRYLIKTRGQQVTLSCSPISGHRSVSWYQQTPGQGLQFLFEYFSETQRNKGNFPGRFSGRQFSNSRSEMNVSTLELGDSALYLCASSLDNLYGYTFGSGTRLTVV.

This clonotype has a handful of counts. The chain uses TRBV11-3 and TRBJ2-5, with D maybe TRBD1 (6 bases). The V gene lost 2 bases and the J gene lost 5 bases, with 9 bases spanning the gap. The V gene's germline CDR1 is SGHNT and CDR2 YENEEA. This CDR3 is 13 amino acids long. The CDR3 sequence is CASSLQGSETQYF. CDR3 DNA sequence: TGTGCCAGCAGCTTACAGGGGAGCGAGACCCAGTACTTC.

As concerns this clonotype: An end of the junction differs from the germline gene, which may be a read error. The DNA for the CDR3 is TGTGCCAGCAGCTTACCGCTCCGACTAGCGGTAAAAGAGGCCCAGTACTTC. It encodes CASSLPLRLAVKEAQYF. The rearrangement links TRBV7-9 to TRBJ2-5; 9 nucleotides align to TRBD2. This CDR3 spans 17 amino acids. Germline assignment: CDR1 SEHNR and CDR2 FQNEAQ (reference sequence).

There are a few counts of this clonotype. The chain joins TRBV20-1 to TRBJ2-1; D unresolved. V was trimmed by 6 bases and J by 3 bases, leaving 6 bases between them. The CDR3 is 11 amino acids. CDR1 and CDR2 from the germline V gene are DFQATT and SNEGSKA (reference sequence). CDR3 region: CSAESYNEQFF. The CDR3 coding sequence is TGCAGTGCAGAAAGCTACAATGAGCAGTTCTTC.

The chain is built from TRBV20-1 and TRBJ2-7, with TRBD1 matching over 8 bases. The CDR3 totals 14 residues. Unmatched junction bases numbered 5, after V lost 0 bases and J lost 4 bases. Per germline, CDR1 DFQATT and CDR2 SNEGSKA (reference sequence). CDR3 in DNA: TGCAGTGCTAGAGACGGACAGGGTAAATACGAGCAGTACTTC. This gives the protein CSARDGQGKYEQYF.

This clonotype was seen only a few times. The rearrangement links TRBV7-7 to TRBJ1-1; D ambiguous. The V gene's germline CDR1 is SSHAT and CDR2 FNYEAQ (reference sequence). V was clipped by 8 bases and J by 5 bases, with 15 bases between them. This CDR3 is 13 amino acids long. In DNA form, the CDR3 reads TGTGCCAGCCGCCCCCTGGCGGGGACTGAAGCTTTCTTT. Its protein is CASRPLAGTEAFF. The whole variable domain, filled in from reference TRBV7-7 and TRBJ1-1, reads GAGVSQSPRYKVTKRGQDVTLRCDPISSHATLYWYQQALGQGPEFLTYFNYEAQPDKSGLPSDRFSAERPEGSISTLTIQRTEQRDSAMYRCASRPLAGTEAFFGQGTRLTVV.

J is TRBJ1-2 and V is TRBV6-5, with 9 bases identical to TRBD1. The V and J ends lost 0 bases and 8 bases, in that order; junction bases with no gene match: 10. Germline V gene sequence: CDR1 MNHEY, CDR2 SVGAGI. This CDR3 is built from 16 residues. As DNA, the CDR3 is TGTGCCAGCAGTTACTCGAGTCTGAACAGGGGGCTAGGCTACACCTTC. Translated: CASSYSSLNRGLGYTF.

V gene TRBV12-3 or TRBV12-4 combines with J gene TRBJ1-6, with D perhaps matching TRBD1 (5 bases). This CDR3 spans 13 amino acids. Trimming removed 8 bases from V and 9 bases from J, with 14 bases in between. CDR3 nucleotides: TGTGCCAGCGGGGCAGGGCGGGGTTCACCCCTCCACTTT. Residues: CASGAGRGSPLHF.

The chain is built from TRBV19 and TRBJ1-1; TRBD1 agrees at 11 bases. The V gene's germline CDR1 is LNHDA and CDR2 SQIVND (reference sequence). After removal of 5 bases from V and 2 bases from J, the junction contained 1 base not matched to a gene. CDR3 size: 14 residues. CDR3 sequence reads: CASSGTGGNTEAFF. The CDR3 nucleotides are TGTGCCAGTAGTGGGACAGGGGGAAACACTGAAGCTTTCTTT.

This chain connects TRBV12-3 or TRBV12-4 to TRBJ2-7, with TRBD1 identical over 7 bases. V was pared by 5 bases and J by 5 bases, with 15 bases of the junction left unmatched. This CDR3 comprises 16 residues. CDR3 nucleotides: TGTGCCAGCAGTCCAGCTCTGGGACAAGGGGGCGACGAGCAGTACTTC. Residues: CASSPALGQGGDEQYF.

In its sample, this clonotype was seen a few times. This chain links TRBV19 with TRBJ1-1; 7 positions match TRBD1. V gave up 5 bases and J gave up 5 bases; unmatched junction bases: 11. Germline V gene data show CDR1 as LNHDA and CDR2 as SQIVND (reference sequence). The CDR3 consists of 15 residues. The CDR3 loop reads CASSPRQGVRTEAFF. For the CDR3, the DNA is TGTGCCAGTAGTCCAAGACAGGGCGTTAGGACTGAAGCTTTCTTT.

This clonotype was observed a handful of times. The CDR3 sequence is CASSSSTGFLGNQPQHF. Here the CDR3 DNA reads TGTGCCAGCAGTTCCTCGACAGGGTTCTTAGGCAATCAGCCCCAGCATTTT. The V gene is TRBV6-5, the J gene TRBJ1-5; TRBD1 matches 7 bases. The V gene's germline CDR1 is MNHEY and CDR2 SVGAGI. This CDR3 contains 17 residues. V trimming: 4 bases; J trimming: 2 bases; junction bases outside the gene matches: 11.

The V call is TRBV12-3 or TRBV12-4, the J call TRBJ2-5, with 7 bases aligning to TRBD1. With 6 bases clipped from V and 7 bases from J, the junction kept 11 bases outside the gene matches. This CDR3 has 14 residues. Here the CDR3 DNA reads TGTGCCAGCAGATTCTCGACAGGGATCGCGACCCAGTACTTC. Translated: CASRFSTGIATQYF.

The chain employs TRBV2 and TRBJ1-6; D is uncertain. CDR1 is SNHLY, CDR2 FYNNEI, per germline. V was clipped by 2 bases and J by 0 bases, with 11 bases between them. This CDR3 contains 17 residues. CDR3 loop: CASSERRSYSYNSPLHF. The CDR3 DNA is TGTGCCAGCAGTGAAAGGCGCTCCTACTCCTATAATTCACCCCTCCACTTT.

J is TRBJ1-6 and V is TRBV2; D gene unclear. V lost 8 bases, J lost 7 bases, and 12 bases lay in between. There are 13 residues in the CDR3. Germline V gene sequence: CDR1 SNHLY, CDR2 FYNNEI. Written as DNA, the CDR3 is TGTGCCAGCGAGGCCGACCGCAATTCACCCCTCCACTTT. Protein sequence: CASEADRNSPLHF.

This chain connects TRBV6-1 to TRBJ2-7, with a tentative D call TRBD1 (7 bases). The CDR3 consists of 14 residues. Germline V lookup: CDR1 MNHNS, CDR2 SASEGT. V shed 4 bases and J shed 0 bases, with 10 bases lying between them. The CDR3 spells CASSGQGLSYEQYF. The CDR3 DNA sequence: TGTGCCAGCAGTGGACAGGGACTCTCCTACGAGCAGTACTTC.

The rearrangement links TRBV7-2 to TRBJ2-5, with 13 positions matching TRBD2. The CDR3 contains 17 residues. CDR1 is SGHTA, CDR2 FQGNSA, per germline. Unmatched junction bases numbered 17, after V lost 7 bases and J lost 9 bases. CDR3 region: CASTEEGLAGSPTAQYF. In nucleotides, the CDR3 is TGTGCCAGCACCGAAGAGGGACTAGCGGGGTCCCCGACGGCCCAGTACTTC.